This T cell receptor beta chain emerged from a study of OX40 agonist ivuxolimab in advanced cancers. On the study more broadly: Dose-escalation patients had hepatocellular carcinoma, melanoma, renal cell or head and neck cancer. Broader study findings: Low normalized T-cell clonal expansion was additionally recorded for some nonresponders.

Assay used: immunoSEQ multiplex PCR; TCRdb lists only in-frame clones, some missing. This table has 70,000 or so clones, 85% appearing once. Details on this clone: Its cognate antigen is unknown.

The sequence derives from an adult with an advanced solid tumor such as melanoma, head and neck, liver or kidney cancer. This material consisted of CD4+ or CD8+ T cells sorted from blood, taken in a trial of the OX40 agonist ivuxolimab.

CDR3 nucleotide sequence: TGTGCCAGCAGCGACGGACTAGCGGCCTACAATGAGCAGTTCTTC. Translated: CASSDGLAAYNEQFF. The chain carries TRBV2 and TRBJ2-1, with 10 bases fitting TRBD2. The length of the CDR3 is 15 residues. Germline V CDR1 and CDR2: SNHLY, FYNNEI. The ends lost 6 bases at V and 2 bases at J; junction bases unmatched: 4.